The entry below gives a single T cell receptor (beta chain) sequence along with its context. Samples came from axillary lymph nodes draining the breast cancer. The record originates from a study of breast tumors, draining lymph nodes, adjacent tissues. TCRdb re-analysed the multiplex PCR reads in MiXCR, keeping a single row per CDR3 protein. Found here are about 180,000 distinct CDR3 sequences, approximately 30% of them singletons; the top ten hold around 4.5%. The TCR comes from a female donor with breast cancer. Some clones in this sample may be carry-over from other donors' samples. Sequencing was performed on axillary lymph node tissue.

CDR3 residues: CASSLGGLNNEQFF. CDR3 nucleotide sequence: TGTGCCAGCAGCTTAGGGGGGCTAAACAATGAGCAGTTCTTC. The genes are TRBV7-8 and TRBJ2-1; weak D call: TRBD1 (6 bases). Germline V gives CDR1 SGHVS, CDR2 FQNEAQ. V lost 1 base and J 5 bases, leaving 9 bases between the germline ends. The CDR3 contains 14 residues.